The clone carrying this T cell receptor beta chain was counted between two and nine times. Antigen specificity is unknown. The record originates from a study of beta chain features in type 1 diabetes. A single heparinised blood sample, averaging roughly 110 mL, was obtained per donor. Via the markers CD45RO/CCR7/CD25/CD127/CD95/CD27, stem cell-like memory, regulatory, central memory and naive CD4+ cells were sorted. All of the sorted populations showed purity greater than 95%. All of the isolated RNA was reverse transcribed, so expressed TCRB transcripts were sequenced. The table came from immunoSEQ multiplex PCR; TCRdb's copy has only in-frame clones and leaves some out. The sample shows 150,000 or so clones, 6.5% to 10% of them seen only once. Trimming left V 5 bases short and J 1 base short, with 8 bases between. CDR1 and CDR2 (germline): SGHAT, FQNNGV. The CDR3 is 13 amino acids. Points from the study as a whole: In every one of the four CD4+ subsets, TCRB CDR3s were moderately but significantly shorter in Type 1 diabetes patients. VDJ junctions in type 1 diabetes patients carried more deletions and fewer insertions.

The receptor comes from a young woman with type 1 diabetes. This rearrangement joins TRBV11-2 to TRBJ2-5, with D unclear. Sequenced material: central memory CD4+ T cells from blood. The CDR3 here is CASSLDTQETQYF. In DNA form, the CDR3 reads TGTGCCAGCAGCCTTGACACCCAAGAGACCCAGTACTTC. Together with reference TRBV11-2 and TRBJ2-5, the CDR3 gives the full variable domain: EAGVAQSPRYKIIEKRQSVAFWCNPISGHATLYWYQQILGQGPKLLIQFQNNGVVDDSQLPKDRFSAERLKGVDSTLKIQPAKLEDSAVYLCASSLDTQETQYFGPGTRLLVL.